The 22 T cell receptor beta chains in this list originate from one sample, sequenced in a study of CD4+ T cells in melanoma. Sequencing used immunoSEQ multiplex PCR; TCRdb keeps in-frame clones, though not all of them. The repertoire holds about 15,000 clones, with more than 55% as singletons. The sequenced material came from cells from a culture (not recorded whether cultured in vitro). Receptors originate from a human donor with melanoma.

The chain employs TRBV6-6 and TRBJ2-3; D gene unclear. The germline V and J ends were trimmed by 8 bases and 1 base, with 19 bases remaining between them. The CDR3 runs to 16 residues. CDR1 and CDR2 (germline): MNHNY, SVGAGI (reference sequence). CDR3 residues: CASRESPRQGTDTQYF. The CDR3 nucleotides read TGTGCCAGCCGCGAGAGCCCCCGGCAGGGCACAGATACGCAGTATTTT.

The V gene is TRBV11-2, the J gene TRBJ1-1; TRBD1 is a possible D gene (5 bases). Trimming pared 6 bases from V and 5 bases from J, leaving 10 bases between. The V gene's germline CDR1 is SGHAT and CDR2 FQNNGV. This CDR3 region has 12 residues. Written as DNA, the CDR3 is TGTGCCAGCAGTTCAGGGTGGACTGAAGCTTTCTTT. It is translated as CASSSGWTEAFF.

The gene calls are TRBV5-5 and TRBJ2-7; D not certain. CDR1 and CDR2 (germline): SGHKS, YYEKEE (reference sequence). V was shortened by 1 base and J by 2 bases, with 13 bases between the two germline ends. This CDR3 region has 15 residues. Here the CDR3 reads CASSLWAFGPYEQYF. The CDR3 region has the DNA TGTGCCAGCAGCTTGTGGGCTTTCGGTCCCTACGAGCAGTACTTC.

V usage is TRBV5-7 and J usage is TRBJ1-1, with D hard to call. Being an ORF, TRBV5-7 has a function that is uncertain. Trimming cost V 0 bases and J 11 bases, with 2 bases left between them. CDR3 size: 9 residues. The CDR3 DNA is TGTGCCAGCAGCTTGGTCGCTTTCTTT. It translates to CASSLVAFF.

The V gene is TRBV6-1, the J gene TRBJ2-5, with D unclear. This CDR3 region has 13 residues. Germline CDR1 MNHNS, CDR2 SASEGT. V lost 9 bases and J lost 2, with 13 bases in between. The CDR3 spells CASTARGQETQYF. CDR3 in DNA: TGTGCCAGTACAGCCCGTGGGCAAGAGACCCAGTACTTC.

The chain links TRBV18 to TRBJ1-1; maybe TRBD1 (5 bases). Per the germline V gene, CDR1 is KGHSH and CDR2 is LQKENI. The CDR3 consists of 14 residues. The V gene lost 3 bases and the J gene lost 6 bases, with 14 bases spanning the gap. The CDR3, as DNA: TGTGCCAGCTCACCCCAGGGAATGAGCCCTGAAGCTTTCTTT. Amino acid sequence: CASSPQGMSPEAFF.

In DNA form, the CDR3 reads TGTGCCAGCAGCTTCGACAGGGATAATGAGCAGTTCTTC. Translating it yields CASSFDRDNEQFF. The chain carries TRBV13 and TRBJ2-1, with 7 bases aligning to TRBD1. The CDR3 totals 13 residues. Germline CDR1 is PRHDT and CDR2 is FYEKMQ (reference sequence). V dropped 3 bases and J dropped 7; count of bases not matched to a gene: 3.

This clone has more than one count but fewer than ten. The chain carries TRBV5-4 and TRBJ1-6; a weak D match, TRBD1 (5 bases). CDR1 is SGHNT, CDR2 YYREEE, per germline (reference sequence). V was cut by 0 bases and J by 0 bases, with 10 bases left in between. This CDR3 is built from 17 residues. The CDR3 DNA sequence: TGTGCCAGCAGCTTGGGGGGGGGAAGCTCCTATAATTCACCCCTCCACTTT. This translates into CASSLGGGSSYNSPLHF.

This clone was picked up a small number of times. The J gene is TRBJ1-2, the V gene TRBV7-3; no reliable D call. V shed 8 bases and J shed 2 bases, with 12 bases lying between them. Germline CDR1 is SGHTA and CDR2 is FQGTGA. CDR3 size: 13 residues. The CDR3: CASLRRSNYGYTF. CDR3 DNA sequence: TGTGCCAGCCTCAGGAGGAGCAACTATGGCTACACCTTC. The full variable domain, rest sourced from reference TRBV7-3 and TRBJ1-2, is GAGVSQTPSNKVTEKGKYVELRCDPISGHTALYWYRQSLGQGPEFLIYFQGTGAADDSGLPNDRFFAVRPEGSVSTLKIQRTERGDSAVYLCASLRRSNYGYTFGSGTRLTVV.

The chain has TRBV29-1 and TRBJ2-7, with D possibly TRBD2 on 5 matching bases. This CDR3 has 12 residues. The germline V and J ends were trimmed by 7 bases and 5 bases, with 15 bases remaining between them. The germline CDR1 and CDR2 sequences are SQVTM and ANQGSEA. The CDR3 DNA reads as TGCAGCGCCACCGAGGGTGGGGACGAGCAGTACTTC. It encodes CSATEGGDEQYF.

This clone was detected a few times. The chain carries TRBV5-1 and TRBJ1-2; D is perhaps TRBD1 (5 bases). The V end was cut by 3 bases, the J end by 7 bases, with 13 bases between. Per germline, CDR1 SGHRS and CDR2 YFSETQ. This CDR3 is built from 13 residues. The CDR3, as DNA: TGCGCCAGCAGCTCCGACAGATTGGGTGGCTACACCTTC. This translates into CASSSDRLGGYTF.

The chain is built from TRBV11-2 and TRBJ1-2; D not certain. Germline values: CDR1 SGHAT, CDR2 FQNNGV. The CDR3 runs 18 residues. The ends were cut back, 0 bases at V and 3 bases at J, with 20 bases in the middle. The DNA for the CDR3 is TGTGCCAGCAGCTTAGATGCGAGGCCCAGGCGGAGAGACTATGGCTACACCTTC. Amino acid sequence: CASSLDARPRRRDYGYTF.

This clone was seen just once. V gene TRBV7-2 combines with J gene TRBJ2-2; no clear D. The CDR3 contains 14 residues. V was cut by 1 base and J by 4 bases, with 7 bases left in between. CDR1 SGHTA and CDR2 FQGNSA come from the germline V gene. This CDR3 is CASSLVGITGELFF. The CDR3 DNA sequence: TGTGCCAGCAGCTTAGTTGGTATCACCGGGGAGCTGTTTTTT.

The rearrangement uses TRBV2 and TRBJ1-6, with 10 nucleotides matching TRBD1. Unmatched junction bases numbered 10, after V lost 5 bases and J lost 9 bases. This CDR3 has 16 residues. Germline CDR1 is SNHLY and CDR2 is FYNNEI. CDR3 amino acids: CASSRIRDRGSSPLHF. The DNA for the CDR3 is TGTGCCAGCAGTCGCATCCGGGACAGGGGAAGTTCACCCCTCCACTTT.

The chain has TRBV6-1 and TRBJ1-1; D perhaps matches TRBD1 (6 bases). In germline, CDR1 is MNHNS, CDR2 SASEGT. V shed 6 bases and J shed 0 bases, with 14 bases lying between them. CDR3 length: 15 residues. The DNA for the CDR3 is TGTGCCAGCAGGAACCGGGACACAATGAACACTGAAGCTTTCTTT. Translating it yields CASRNRDTMNTEAFF.

This clone was recorded a few times. The chain links TRBV7-8 to TRBJ2-1, with D perhaps being TRBD1 or TRBD2 (6 bases each). Trimming removed 5 bases at V and 3 bases at J, with 20 bases between. This CDR3 is built from 17 residues. Germline-derived CDR1 and CDR2 are SGHVS and FQNEAQ. For the CDR3, the DNA is TGTGCCAGCAGCCCCCCCCTCCGACTAGGGGGCTACAATGAGCAGTTCTTC. This gives the protein CASSPPLRLGGYNEQFF.

This clone has a handful of counts. The chain joins TRBV9 to TRBJ2-7, with 9 positions matching TRBD2. Germline CDR1 reads SGDLS; CDR2 reads YYNGEE. V shed 0 bases, J shed 0 bases, and the junction held 7 bases outside the gene matches. This CDR3 contains 17 residues. CDR3 sequence (DNA): TGTGCCAGCAGCGTAGAGGTTAGCGGGGGAACCTCCTACGAGCAGTACTTC. Protein sequence: CASSVEVSGGTSYEQYF.

The genes are TRBV11-2 and TRBJ1-1; no firm D call. CDR1 SGHAT and CDR2 FQNNGV come from the germline V gene. This CDR3 comprises 15 residues. V lost 5 bases to trimming and J lost 0 bases, with 13 bases between them. CDR3 loop: CASSAGLAMNTEAFF. As DNA, the CDR3 is TGTGCCAGCAGCGCAGGATTGGCTATGAACACTGAAGCTTTCTTT.

J is TRBJ2-3 and V is TRBV15, with TRBD2 matching over 7 bases. V was clipped by 6 bases and J by 0 bases; unmatched bases: 9. The V gene's germline CDR1 is LNHNV and CDR2 YYDKDF (reference sequence). The CDR3 length is 16 residues. The CDR3 here is CATSTGGSSSTDTQYF. The CDR3, as DNA: TGTGCCACCAGTACCGGGGGGTCGTCTAGCACAGATACGCAGTATTTT.

This clone was recorded a few times. The chain has TRBV18 and TRBJ2-5, with 7 bases identical to TRBD1. This CDR3 spans 13 amino acids. The trim removed 8 bases at V and 5 bases at J, leaving 8 bases unmatched. CDR1 KGHSH and CDR2 LQKENI come from the germline V gene. The CDR3 here is CASNRGVGETQYF. The CDR3 DNA reads as TGTGCCAGCAACAGGGGTGTCGGCGAGACCCAGTACTTC.

The V call is TRBV7-9, the J call TRBJ1-1; D is possibly TRBD1 (6 bases). CDR1 and CDR2 from the germline V gene are SEHNR and FQNEAQ (reference sequence). V dropped 9 bases and J dropped 11 bases, with 16 bases sitting between them. This CDR3 is built from 11 residues. The DNA of the CDR3 is TGTGCCAGTGGGGGGCCTGGAGTGGCTTTCTTT. Amino acid sequence: CASGGPGVAFF.

This rearrangement joins TRBV14 to TRBJ2-7, with TRBD1 identical over 8 bases. Germline-derived CDR1 and CDR2 are SGHDN and FVKESK. V lost 0 bases, J lost 7 bases, and 8 bases stayed unmatched. The CDR3 is 15 residues long. CDR3 DNA: TGTGCCAGCAGCCAAGATAGGCCCAGGGGGCTGGAGCAGTACTTC. Translating it yields CASSQDRPRGLEQYF.